Each of the 6 T cell receptor beta chains below was sequenced from the same sample in a study of shared clonotypes between healthy human individuals. Clones were sequenced by immunoSEQ multiplex PCR, and TCRdb holds only the in-frame ones, with some missing. The table includes approximately 2,000,000 clones, less than 95% detected once. The sequenced sample was naive CD4+ T cells from PBMCs. Sample subset: CD45RA+ positively selected. The receptor source for this set is a man between 18 and 29 years old in good health. Some clones in this sample may be carry-over from other donors' samples.

The gene calls are TRBV6-1 and TRBJ1-5, with TRBD1 matching 7 bases. Trimming at V came to 2 bases and at J to 6 bases, leaving 7 bases not matched to a gene. The germline gives CDR1 MNHNS, CDR2 SASEGT. The CDR3 has 15 amino acids. In nucleotides, the CDR3 is TGTGCCAGCAGTGAAAAAGGGGCAGGGGGTCAGCCCCAGCATTTT. This gives the protein CASSEKGAGGQPQHF.

The rearrangement links TRBV10-1 to TRBJ1-5; D is unresolved. Per the germline V gene, CDR1 is WNHNN and CDR2 is SYGVQD (reference sequence). The CDR3 covers 13 residues. Trimming removed 4 bases at V and 5 bases at J, with 9 bases between. CDR3 amino acids: CASSAEPYQPQHF. CDR3 nucleotide sequence: TGCGCCAGCAGTGCCGAGCCCTATCAGCCCCAGCATTTT.

The chain combines TRBV5-4 with TRBJ2-3; possibly TRBD1 for D (5 bases). V dropped 4 bases and J dropped 1 base, with 7 bases sitting between them. This CDR3 is 13 amino acids long. Germline CDR1 and CDR2: SGHNT and YYREEE (reference sequence). CDR3 protein: CASSQGGTDTQYF. CDR3 DNA: TGTGCCAGCAGCCAGGGTGGCACAGATACGCAGTATTTT.

The chain is built from TRBV2 and TRBJ2-7; possible D gene TRBD2, 6 bases. Germline V gene lookup returns CDR1 SNHLY and CDR2 FYNNEI. The V gene lost 8 bases and the J gene lost 6 bases, with 17 bases spanning the gap. CDR3 length: 13 amino acids. The CDR3 sequence is CASGTETRGEQYF. CDR3 DNA: TGTGCCAGCGGGACTGAGACACGGGGCGAGCAGTACTTC.

Turning to this clone: The sample holds other DNA sequences that translate to the same CDR3. The V gene is TRBV7-3, the J gene TRBJ1-2; weak D call: TRBD1 (5 bases). Germline V lookup: CDR1 SGHTA, CDR2 FQGTGA. Trimming shortened V by 2 bases and J by 3 bases, and 7 bases separated the two germline ends. The CDR3 consists of 13 residues. The DNA of the CDR3 is TGTGCCAGCAGCTTAGGGGCGGACTATGGCTACACCTTC. Its translation is CASSLGADYGYTF.

The V call is TRBV28, the J call TRBJ2-7; unclear D gene. The length of the CDR3 is 15 residues. From germline, CDR1 is MDHEN and CDR2 SYDVKM. V gave up 2 bases and J gave up 0 bases, with 11 bases separating them. The CDR3 bases are TGTGCCAGCAGTTTAGTGGCTGCCTACTCCTACGAGCAGTACTTC. Translated, it gives CASSLVAAYSYEQYF.